The clone carrying this TCR beta chain was observed a few times. This may arise from a read error, as a much more abundant clone is one base away. The sample is drawn from a study of patients and donors after allogeneic stem cell transplantation. Using its own MiXCR run on the RT-PCR reads, TCRdb lists one record per CDR3 protein. Here the sample spans 900,000 to 1,000,000 distinct CDR3 sequences, roughly 17% being singletons. Germline loops: CDR1 MDHEN, CDR2 SYDVKM. The CDR3 covers 13 residues. The V gene end was trimmed by 4 bases and the J gene end by 3 bases; junction bases not matched to a gene: 2.

The chain combines TRBV28 with TRBJ2-7; TRBD1 matches at 8 bases. The receptor's source is a human donor who was either an allogeneic HSCT recipient or a stem cell or donor lymphocyte infusion donor (not recorded which). It is not recorded whose cells these are; they may come from a transplant donor. Sequencing was performed on blood, either unsorted or a sorted T cell fraction (not recorded which). The CDR3 DNA is TGTGCCAGCAGTTGGACAGGGATCTACGAGCAGTACTTC. Protein product: CASSWTGIYEQYF.